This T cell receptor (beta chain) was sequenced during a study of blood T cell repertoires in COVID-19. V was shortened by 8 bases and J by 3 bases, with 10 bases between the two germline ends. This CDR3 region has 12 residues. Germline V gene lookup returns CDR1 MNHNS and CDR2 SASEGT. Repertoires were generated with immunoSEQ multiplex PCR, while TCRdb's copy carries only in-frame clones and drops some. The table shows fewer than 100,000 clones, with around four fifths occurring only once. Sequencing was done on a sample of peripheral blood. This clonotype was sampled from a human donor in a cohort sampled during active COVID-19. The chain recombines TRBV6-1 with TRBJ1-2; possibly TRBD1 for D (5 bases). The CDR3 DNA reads TGTGCCAGCGGGGCCGAGGACTATGGCTACACCTTC. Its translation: CASGAEDYGYTF.